This T cell receptor beta chain was sequenced during a study of cytomegalovirus exposure and HLA in healthy donors. General study points: Looking again later, the authors saw that most CMV-associated TCR beta chains seemed HLA-restricted. It was likely that a cluster of highly shared sequence variants was a sequencing artifact. With later analysis, a missense DCLRE1C variant became linked to TCR beta V- and J-gene trimming.

The V gene's germline CDR1 is SGDLS and CDR2 YYNGEE. Trimming cost V 0 bases and J 6 bases, with 3 bases left between them. The CDR3 runs to 11 residues. Of note for this clone: The antigen is not known.

The PCR used 60 Vbeta and 13 Jbeta primers. Generated by immunoSEQ multiplex PCR, the TCRdb table keeps only in-frame clones and is missing some. The repertoire holds 100,000 or so clones, with about 73% as singletons. Sequenced sample: PBMCs. J is TRBJ1-2 and V is TRBV9; D gene ambiguous. The clonotype originates from a woman between 40 and 55 years old in good health and CMV-seropositive. For the CDR3, the DNA is TGTGCCAGCAGCGTAGGTAATGGCTACACCTTC. Translated, it gives CASSVGNGYTF.